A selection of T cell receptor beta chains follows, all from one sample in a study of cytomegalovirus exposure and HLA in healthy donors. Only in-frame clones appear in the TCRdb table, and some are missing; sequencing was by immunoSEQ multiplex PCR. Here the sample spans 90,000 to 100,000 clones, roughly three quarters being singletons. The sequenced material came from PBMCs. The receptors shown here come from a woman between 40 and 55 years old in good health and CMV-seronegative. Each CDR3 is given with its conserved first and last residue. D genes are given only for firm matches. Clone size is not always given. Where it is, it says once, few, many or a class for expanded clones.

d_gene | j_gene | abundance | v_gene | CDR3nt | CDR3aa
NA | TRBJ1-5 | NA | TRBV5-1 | TGCGCCAGCAGTTCAGGGTGGGATCAGCCCCAGCATTTT | CASSSGWDQPQHF
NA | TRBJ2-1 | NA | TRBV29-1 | TGCAGCGTTATCAGGACAGCTGAGCAGTTCTTC | CSVIRTAEQFF
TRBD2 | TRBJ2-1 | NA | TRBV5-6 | TGTGCCAGCAGCTCTCCCGTTGGCGGGGGGGTATATAATGAGCAGTTCTTC | CASSSPVGGGVYNEQFF
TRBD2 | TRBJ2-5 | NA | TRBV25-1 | TGTGCCAGCAGTGAACCCACGCCTAGCGGGGGAAAAGAGACCCAGTACTTC | CASSEPTPSGGKETQYF
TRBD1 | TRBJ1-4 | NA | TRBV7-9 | TGTGCCAGCAGCTTCGGGACAGCTACGAGTAATGAAAAACTGTTTTTT | CASSFGTATSNEKLFF
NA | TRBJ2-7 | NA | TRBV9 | TGTGCCAGCAGCGTAGGGACCGGGGGCTCCTACGAGCAGTACTTC | CASSVGTGGSYEQYF
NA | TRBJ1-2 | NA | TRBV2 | TGTGCCAGCACCTTCGGACAGCGAAAGGATGGCTACACCTTC | CASTFGQRKDGYTF
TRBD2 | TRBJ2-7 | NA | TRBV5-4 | TGTGCCAGCAGCTTGATGTCCGGGGGGGGTAACTACGAGCAGTACTTC | CASSLMSGGGNYEQYF
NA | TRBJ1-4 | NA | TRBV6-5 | TGTGCCAGCAGTTTCCTCGTCGGGACTAATGAAAAACTGTTTTTT | CASSFLVGTNEKLFF
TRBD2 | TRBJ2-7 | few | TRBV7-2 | TGTGCCAGCAGCTTAGAAGTAGGTGGGGGGGGAAGCGAGCAGTACTTC | CASSLEVGGGGSEQYF